The 19 T cell receptor beta chains given below trace back to one sample, sequenced in a study of cytomegalovirus exposure and HLA in healthy donors. Use of 60 Vbeta and 13 Jbeta primers characterized the PCR. Assay used: immunoSEQ multiplex PCR; TCRdb lists only in-frame clones, some missing. Of about 130,000 clones in the sample, 77% are singletons; the top ten hold nearly 4%. Source material: PBMCs. These receptors came from a male donor in good health and CMV-seronegative.

This chain links TRBV29-1 with TRBJ2-4; maybe TRBD2 (7 bases). The CDR3 has 13 amino acids. Looked up from germline, CDR1 is SQVTM and CDR2 is ANQGSEA. Trimming left V 3 bases short and J 12 bases short, with 18 bases between. For the CDR3, the DNA is TGCAGCGTTGACGGCGGGGGCGGTGGCAGTCAGTACTTC. This codes for CSVDGGGGGSQYF.

This chain links TRBV10-1 with TRBJ1-1; perhaps TRBD1 as D (5 bases). V shed 4 bases and J shed 1 base, with 19 bases lying between them. Germline V gene lookup returns CDR1 WNHNN and CDR2 SYGVQD (reference sequence). The CDR3 sequence is 17 residues long. CDR3 DNA: TGCGCCAGCAGTGCCTCGGGGGAGAAAGGGAGGAACACTGAAGCTTTCTTT. This gives the protein CASSASGEKGRNTEAFF.

J is TRBJ2-1 and V is TRBV28; no firm D call. V was cut by 2 bases and J by 0 bases, with 14 bases left in between. The CDR3 contains 17 residues. CDR1 and CDR2 from the germline V gene are MDHEN and SYDVKM. CDR3 in amino acids: CASSLGHGSSSYNEQFF. DNA of the CDR3: TGTGCCAGCAGTTTAGGCCACGGGTCCAGCTCCTACAATGAGCAGTTCTTC. Drawing the rest from reference TRBV28 and TRBJ2-1, the complete variable domain is DVKVTQSSRYLVKRTGEKVFLECVQDMDHENMFWYRQDPGLGLRLIYFSYDVKMKEKGDIPEGYSVSREKKERFSLILESASTNQTSMYLCASSLGHGSSSYNEQFFGPGTRLTVL.

The chain couples TRBV10-2 to TRBJ2-7; D is unresolved. Per germline, CDR1 WSHSY and CDR2 SAAADI. CDR3 length: 13 amino acids. V was pared by 5 bases and J by 1 base, with 9 bases between. CDR3 nucleotides: TGCGCCAGCAGTTTCGATCAGTCCTACGAGCAGTACTTC. Translated: CASSFDQSYEQYF.

V usage is TRBV19 and J usage is TRBJ2-1; 7 bases agree with TRBD2. Germline assignment: CDR1 LNHDA and CDR2 SQIVND (reference sequence). V trimming: 5 bases; J trimming: 7 bases; junction bases outside the gene matches: 14. The CDR3 consists of 16 residues. The CDR3 region has the DNA TGTGCCAGTAGTCGCAGCCTCAGCGGGGTGGAGAATGAGCAGTTCTTC. It yields the protein CASSRSLSGVENEQFF.

The rearrangement joins TRBV7-2 to TRBJ2-7, with D hard to call. The CDR3 runs to 12 residues. Trimming stripped 5 bases from V and 3 bases from J, with 8 bases between. Germline lookup yields CDR1 SGHTA and CDR2 FQGNSA. The CDR3 protein is CASSTRHYEQYF. DNA for the CDR3: TGTGCCAGCAGCACCAGACACTACGAGCAGTACTTC.

This clone has only a few counts. The chain combines TRBV7-8 with TRBJ1-5, with unresolved D. V was shortened by 1 base and J by 0 bases, with 16 bases between the two germline ends. Germline V gene lookup returns CDR1 SGHVS and CDR2 FQNEAQ. The CDR3 sequence is 18 residues long. Here the CDR3 DNA reads TGTGCCAGCAGCTTAGAAGTCAGAAAAAAATATAGCAATCAGCCCCAGCATTTT. Its protein is CASSLEVRKKYSNQPQHF.

The chain is built from TRBV27 and TRBJ1-1; no clear D gene. The CDR3 length is 14 residues. Germline V lookup: CDR1 MNHEY, CDR2 SMNVEV (reference sequence). Trimming pared 4 bases from V and 2 bases from J, leaving 11 bases between. In nucleotides, the CDR3 is TGTGCCAGCAGTTCCCAGTCCCAAAACACTGAAGCTTTCTTT. Its protein product is CASSSQSQNTEAFF.

CDR3 nucleotides: TGTGCCAGCAGTTTGGACAGGGGCGGTGTGGGCTACACCTTC. Residues: CASSLDRGGVGYTF. The chain recombines TRBV6-5 with TRBJ1-2; 9 bases are a match to TRBD1. The CDR3 length is 14 residues. With 4 bases clipped from V and 8 bases from J, the junction kept 8 bases outside the gene matches. CDR1 and CDR2 from the germline V gene are MNHEY and SVGAGI.

This sequence joins TRBV6-4 and TRBJ2-5; a possible D gene is TRBD1 (5 bases). The germline CDR1 and CDR2 sequences are MRHNA and SNTAGT. The CDR3 covers 14 residues. The V end lost 6 bases, the J end lost 4 bases, and 15 bases lay between the germline ends. CDR3 coding DNA: TGTGCCAGCAGCAGGGATTGGCAGGGAGAGACCCAGTACTTC. Its protein product is CASSRDWQGETQYF.

The V call is TRBV5-1, the J call TRBJ1-1; 7 bases map to TRBD1. J was trimmed by 5 bases and V by 5 bases; bases with no gene match: 9. The CDR3 is 14 amino acids. In germline, CDR1 is SGHRS, CDR2 YFSETQ. The CDR3 loop is CASRNDREETEAFF. CDR3 bases: TGCGCCAGCAGGAATGACAGGGAAGAAACTGAAGCTTTCTTT.

This chain links TRBV18 with TRBJ2-5, with D possibly matching TRBD1 (5 bases). Germline V gives CDR1 KGHSH, CDR2 LQKENI. Trimming shortened V by 4 bases and J by 0 bases, and 9 bases separated the two germline ends. The CDR3 has 14 residues. DNA for the CDR3: TGTGCCAGCTCACTACAGGAGTACCAAGAGACCCAGTACTTC. Its protein product is CASSLQEYQETQYF.

The chain employs TRBV4-3 and TRBJ2-3; 10 nucleotides agree with TRBD2. The CDR3 length is 17 residues. V shed 1 base, J shed 5 bases, and the junction held 9 bases outside the gene matches. In germline, CDR1 is LGHNA, CDR2 YSLEER. CDR3 residues: CASSQGIAGGGKDTQYF. The CDR3 coding sequence is TGCGCCAGCAGCCAAGGGATAGCGGGGGGTGGGAAAGATACGCAGTATTTT.

The chain recombines TRBV6-5 with TRBJ2-3, with 9 bases lining up with TRBD1. Germline CDR1 MNHEY, CDR2 SVGAGI. The CDR3 sequence is 15 residues long. With V trimmed by 2 bases and J by 3 bases, 3 bases remained unmatched. CDR3 loop: CASSYHGQGTDTQYF. The CDR3 bases are TGTGCCAGCAGTTACCATGGACAGGGGACAGATACGCAGTATTTT.

This sequence joins TRBV11-2 and TRBJ1-6; no clear D. With 6 bases removed from V and 10 bases from J, the gap between germline ends came to 19 bases. This CDR3 is 15 amino acids long. The germline CDR1 and CDR2 sequences are SGHAT and FQNNGV. Here the CDR3 DNA reads TGTGCCAGCAGTATAACGCGGGGAGTGGGGTCACCCCTCCACTTT. It codes for CASSITRGVGSPLHF.

This clone occurred a few times. The chain uses TRBV25-1 and TRBJ2-7, with a possible D match to TRBD1 (7 bases). Germline CDR1 reads MGHDK; CDR2 reads SYGVNS. This CDR3 has 13 residues. V lost 8 bases, J lost 5 bases, and 16 bases lay in between. The CDR3 loop is CASGGGGKDEQYF. The CDR3 DNA reads as TGTGCCAGCGGCGGAGGGGGCAAGGACGAGCAGTACTTC.

V gene TRBV9 combines with J gene TRBJ1-1, with 7 positions matching TRBD1. J gave up 8 bases and V 1 base, and 2 bases lay outside the gene matches. This CDR3 is built from 12 residues. Germline V CDR1 and CDR2: SGDLS, YYNGEE. Written as DNA, the CDR3 is TGTGCCAGCAGCGTATGGGGACAGGAAGCTTTCTTT. Amino acids: CASSVWGQEAFF.

The gene calls are TRBV19 and TRBJ2-7, with TRBD2 as a possible D gene (6 bases). The CDR3 consists of 12 residues. Trimming took off 6 bases at V and 4 bases at J, with 10 bases between the two ends. Germline CDR1 LNHDA, CDR2 SQIVND (reference sequence). The CDR3 coding sequence is TGTGCCAGTAGGGGAGGATCTTACGAGCAGTACTTC. Its translation: CASRGGSYEQYF.

The V gene is TRBV23-1, the J gene TRBJ2-5, with TRBD1 identical over 8 bases. The J call is in doubt because the DNA end fits TRBJ2-7 better. TRBV23-1 is classed as an ORF, of uncertain function. The CDR3 is 16 residues long. DNA of the CDR3: TGCGCCAGCAGTCAATCGGTGACAGGGGATAGGTACGAGCAGTACTTC. Its protein product is CASSQSVTGDRYEQYF.